This T cell receptor (beta chain) was observed in a study of OX40 agonist ivuxolimab in advanced cancers. Clones were read by immunoSEQ multiplex PCR, and TCRdb kept only the in-frame ones, dropping some. The repertoire consists of 42,000 or so clones, with around nine tenths occurring once and the leading ten covering about 40%. The junction had 6 bases not matched to a gene; V was cut back by 4 bases and J by 4 bases. The CDR3 covers 14 residues. Germline V gene sequence: CDR1 SGDLS, CDR2 YYNGEE. The sequencing used CD4+ or CD8+ T cells sorted from blood, collected in a trial of the OX40 agonist ivuxolimab. The TCR sequence derives from an adult with an advanced solid tumor such as melanoma, head and neck, liver or kidney cancer. The chain employs TRBV9 and TRBJ2-3; 7 nucleotides align to TRBD2. CDR3 sequence: CASSLRLASDTQYF. CDR3 nucleotide sequence: TGTGCCAGCAGCCTTCGACTAGCTTCAGATACGCAGTATTTT.